These T cell receptor beta chains were read from a single sample in a study of CD8 T cells in ankylosing spondylitis. TCRdb independently ran MiXCR on the 5' RACE reads; one entry per CDR3 protein. The sample carries 470,000 or so distinct CDR3 sequences, about 25% recorded once. Input material: blood, either unsorted or a sorted T cell fraction (not recorded which). The receptors stem from a male donor with ankylosing spondylitis. Each CDR3 is given with its conserved first and last residue. The D gene is left open where the match is weak. A clone size is listed for some rows: how often the clone was seen (once, few, many), or a class if it is expanded.

D gene	V gene	J gene	clone size	CDR3 DNA	CDR3 protein
.	TRBV15	TRBJ2-3	.	TGTGCCACCTTAATCCAGGGGTCAGATACGCAGTATTTT	CATLIQGSDTQYF
TRBD1	TRBV5-6	TRBJ1-2	.	TGTGCCAGCAGCAGGACAGGGTTTGGCTACACCTTC	CASSRTGFGYTF
TRBD1	TRBV10-2	TRBJ2-4	.	TGCGCCAGCAGCTTACAGGGGGTCGCCAAAAACATTCAGTACTTC	CASSLQGVAKNIQYF
TRBD2	TRBV7-8	TRBJ2-2	.	TGTGCCAGCAGCGAAGTACTCTCTAGCGGGAGGTACACCGGGGAGCTGTTTTTT	CASSEVLSSGRYTGELFF
.	TRBV5-1	TRBJ1-3	.	TGCGCCAGCAGCTTGACTCCGGGCAGGGAACCTCTGGGAGGAAACACCATATATTTT	CASSLTPGREPLGGNTIYF
TRBD1	TRBV20-1	TRBJ2-5	few	TGCAGTGCTAGAGAACAGGGGAAGGGAGAGACCCAGTACTTC	CSAREQGKGETQYF
.	TRBV27	TRBJ1-2	.	TGTGCCAGCAGTTTGACCGCGGGTACCGGCTACACCTTC	CASSLTAGTGYTF
.	TRBV27	TRBJ2-7	once	TGTGCCAGCAGTTGGACACCTAACTCCTACGAGCAGTACTTC	CASSWTPNSYEQYF
.	TRBV7-2	TRBJ1-1	few	TGTGCCAGCAGACTATTCATGAACACTGAAGCTTTCTTT	CASRLFMNTEAFF
.	TRBV6-1	TRBJ1-5	many	TGTGCCAGCAGTGGGGGTGGCCAGCCCCAGCATTTT	CASSGGGQPQHF
TRBD1	TRBV6-2/TRBV6-3	TRBJ2-1	few	TGTGCCAGCAGTTTACAGGGGCCCCCCTACAATGAGCAGTTCTTC	CASSLQGPPYNEQFF
TRBD1	TRBV5-1	TRBJ1-3	.	TGCGCCAGCAGCTTCGCAGGGGGCTCTGGAAACACCATATATTTT	CASSFAGGSGNTIYF
TRBD2	TRBV3-1	TRBJ2-1	.	TGTGCCAGCAGCCCGACCCATCTGACTAGCGGGAGGGCGAATGAGCAGTTCTTC	CASSPTHLTSGRANEQFF
TRBD1	TRBV12-3/TRBV12-4	TRBJ2-7	few	TGTGCCAGCAGTCGGGACAGCACCTACGAGCAGTACTTC	CASSRDSTYEQYF
.	TRBV4-1	TRBJ1-6	.	TGCGCCAGCAGCCAAAGTCGGGACGTCGGGAGTTCACCCCTCCACTTT	CASSQSRDVGSSPLHF
TRBD2	TRBV4-2	TRBJ2-3	few	TGTGCCAGCAGCCAGGCCGGATGGCGGGGGAGCACAGATACGCAGTATTTT	CASSQAGWRGSTDTQYF
TRBD1	TRBV20-1	TRBJ1-5	.	TGCAGTGCTTCACGACAGGGGGGGCAGCCCCAGCATTTT	CSASRQGGQPQHF
.	TRBV5-1	TRBJ2-3	many	TGTGCCAGCAGCTTGGGATTGGCCAGCACAGATACGCAGTATTTT	CASSLGLASTDTQYF
TRBD2	TRBV10-3	TRBJ2-1	many	TGTGCCATCAGGGGGACTAGCGGGAGGGTTGATGAGCAGTTCTTC	CAIRGTSGRVDEQFF
.	TRBV10-3	TRBJ1-1	.	TGTGCCATTCAAAAGGGGACTGAAGCTTTCTTT	CAIQKGTEAFF
TRBD1	TRBV6-2/TRBV6-3	TRBJ1-5	.	TGTGCCAGTAACTTAGGGGGCCTTAGGGGACAGCCCCAGCATTTT	CASNLGGLRGQPQHF
TRBD2	TRBV20-1	TRBJ2-2	.	TGCAGTGCTAGTCAGGACCTAGCGGGCTACGGGGAGCTGTTTTTT	CSASQDLAGYGELFF
.	TRBV3-1	TRBJ2-1	few	TGTGCCAGCAGCCAAGGAGGGGGGGCAGGGGGCTACAATGAGCAGTTCTTC	CASSQGGGAGGYNEQFF
.	TRBV3-1	TRBJ1-2	few	TGTGCCAGCAGCCAAGTGGCGAAAGGGTTGGGCTATGGCTACACCTTC	CASSQVAKGLGYGYTF
.	TRBV7-2	TRBJ1-3	few	TGTGCCAGCAGGGCTGGAAACACCATATATTTT	CASRAGNTIYF
.	TRBV27	TRBJ1-2	.	TGTGCCAGCAGTGCTAGGACGGTCTCTAACTATGGCTACACCTTC	CASSARTVSNYGYTF
.	TRBV12-3/TRBV12-4	TRBJ1-3	many	TGTGCCAGCAGGTTGACAGAAGGAAACACCATATATTTT	CASRLTEGNTIYF
.	TRBV24-1	TRBJ2-7	.	TGTGCCACCAGTGATTCCCGGGACGGGCTCTACGAGCAGTACTTC	CATSDSRDGLYEQYF
.	TRBV7-2	TRBJ2-3	.	TGTGCCAGCAGCGCCCGACAGGGCACAGATACGCAGTATTTT	CASSARQGTDTQYF
.	TRBV25-1	TRBJ1-6	.	TGTGCCAGCAGTGAAACAACTGATTCACCCCTCCACTTT	CASSETTDSPLHF
.	TRBV2	TRBJ1-1	few	TGTGCCAGCAGTGATCCCCACAGGGATAAAGCTTTCTTT	CASSDPHRDKAFF
TRBD2	TRBV7-7	TRBJ2-5	many	TGTGCCAGCAGCTTCGGTCTAGCGGGAGGGCAAGAGACCCAGTACTTC	CASSFGLAGGQETQYF
TRBD2	TRBV11-2	TRBJ2-1	.	TGTGCCAGCAGAAGGACTAGGGGAAGCTCCTACAATGAGCAGTTCTTC	CASRRTRGSSYNEQFF
TRBD1	TRBV9	TRBJ1-2	few	TGTGCCAGCAGCGTAGACGGGACAGGGAACTATGGCTACACCTTC	CASSVDGTGNYGYTF
.	TRBV12-3/TRBV12-4	TRBJ2-5	.	TGTGCCAGCAGTCGGGAATTCCAAGAGACCCAGTACTTC	CASSREFQETQYF
.	TRBV5-1	TRBJ1-5	few	TGCGCCAGCAGCTTATTTGGGGCTCGGGATCAGCCCCAGCATTTT	CASSLFGARDQPQHF
TRBD1	TRBV12-3/TRBV12-4	TRBJ1-2	.	TGTGCCAGCAGATACGACAGGGGGCTGTCGGATGGCTACACCTTC	CASRYDRGLSDGYTF
TRBD1	TRBV10-2	TRBJ2-1	.	TGCGCCACTCCGAAAGGACAGGGGGCTAATGAGCAGTTCTTC	CATPKGQGANEQFF
.	TRBV7-2	TRBJ2-7	few	TGTGCCAGCAGCTTAGGAGCGTCGGCCTACGAGCAGTACTTC	CASSLGASAYEQYF
.	TRBV12-3/TRBV12-4	TRBJ2-1	once	TGTGCCAGCACCGGAGGAGGGCGTGCAACTGAGCAGTTCTTC	CASTGGGRATEQFF
TRBD1	TRBV5-1	TRBJ1-6	.	TGCGCCAGCAGCGTTCTGGGACAGGGAAATTCACCCCTCCACTTT	CASSVLGQGNSPLHF
TRBD2	TRBV7-9	TRBJ2-5	.	TGTGCCAGCAGCTTCCCAGGACTAGCGGGTGCAGAGACCCAGTACTTC	CASSFPGLAGAETQYF
TRBD2	TRBV30	TRBJ2-1	few	TGTGCCTGGAGTGGGACTAGCTCCAATGAGCAGTTCTTC	CAWSGTSSNEQFF
TRBD1	TRBV5-4	TRBJ1-1	.	TGTGCCAGCAGCTTGGGGGGACAGGGGGCGACTGAAGCTTTCTTT	CASSLGGQGATEAFF
TRBD2	TRBV9	TRBJ2-6	.	TGTGCCAGCAGCTCCCAACTAGCGGAAAACTCTGGGGCCAACGTCCTGACTTTC	CASSSQLAENSGANVLTF
.	TRBV14	TRBJ2-4	.	TGTGCCAGCAGCCAAGATCTAGGTCTAGCCAAAAACATTCAGTACTTC	CASSQDLGLAKNIQYF
.	TRBV20-1	TRBJ2-1	.	TGCAGTGCTAGAAGAGCGCCGAGCTCCTACAATGAGCAGTTCTTC	CSARRAPSSYNEQFF
.	TRBV9	TRBJ2-3	.	TGTGCCAGCAGCAATAGACAGACACTCACAGATACGCAGTATTTT	CASSNRQTLTDTQYF
TRBD2	TRBV30	TRBJ2-5	.	TGTGCCTGGATTCCGGGAGGAGGGGAGACCCAGTACTTC	CAWIPGGGETQYF
.	TRBV7-9	TRBJ1-1	.	TGTGCCAGCAGCTCCTCTGCCGGGGCCCGGAGAGCTTTCTTT	CASSSSAGARRAFF
TRBD1	TRBV29-1	TRBJ1-2	.	TGCAGCGCTGGGGACAGGTCCCCTAACTATGGCTACACCTTC	CSAGDRSPNYGYTF
TRBD2	TRBV3-1	TRBJ2-7	.	TGTGCCAGCAGCGTAGCGGGAGGGGGCTACGAGCAGTACTTC	CASSVAGGGYEQYF
.	TRBV7-7	TRBJ2-2	.	TGTGCCAGCAGCTTCGCCCCGCGGGACTCCCTGAACACCGGGGAGCTGTTTTTT	CASSFAPRDSLNTGELFF
.	TRBV29-1	TRBJ2-5	few	TGCAGCGTCCAGGAGAGTAGGGAGACCCAGTACTTC	CSVQESRETQYF
TRBD1	TRBV10-3	TRBJ2-1	.	TGTGCCATCAGTGACTTGGGACAGGGAGGGTACAATGAGCAGTTCTTC	CAISDLGQGGYNEQFF
.	TRBV7-2	TRBJ1-5	few	TGTGCCAGCAGCTTGGGGGCCCTACCACCTAGCAATCAGCCCCAGCATTTT	CASSLGALPPSNQPQHF
TRBD1	TRBV27	TRBJ1-6	few	TGTGCCAGCAGTGAGGACAGGGGAAATTCACCCCTCCACTTT	CASSEDRGNSPLHF
TRBD2	TRBV2	TRBJ2-4	.	TGTGCCAGCAGGCCAGGACTAGCGGGAGGGTTAGACATTCAGTACTTC	CASRPGLAGGLDIQYF
TRBD2	TRBV15	TRBJ2-1	many	TGTGCCACCAGCAGAGGGGGGACTAGCCTGTACAATGAGCAGTTCTTC	CATSRGGTSLYNEQFF